This is a list of T cell receptor beta chains from one sample in a study of T cell responses to AZD1222 COVID-19 vaccine. Clones were read by immunoSEQ multiplex PCR, and TCRdb kept only the in-frame ones, dropping some. Among 140,000 to 150,000 clones, about nine tenths were seen once, and the ten largest hold 3% to 4%. The sample in question was peripheral blood, obtained 28 days after the second AZD1222 dose. These receptors were collected from an adult who received the AZD1222 COVID-19 vaccine. Both conserved end residues are part of each CDR3. A D gene is named only where the DNA matches it firmly. Not all rows give a size; the values are once, few, many and, for expanded clones, a class.

j_call | clone_size | d_call | v_call | cdr3_nt | cdr3_aa
TRBJ1-1 | . | . | TRBV3-1/TRBV3-2 | TGTGCCAGCAGTCCTTATTCACAGGAGGGCACTGAAGCTTTCTTT | CASSPYSQEGTEAFF
TRBJ2-2 | . | TRBD1 | TRBV23-1 | TGCGCCAGCAGTCAAGCGGGGGACAGGGTTACCGGGGAGCTGTTTTTT | CASSQAGDRVTGELFF
TRBJ2-2 | . | . | TRBV9 | TGTGCCAGCAGCGTCAGTAATTGGCTAAGCACCGGGGAGCTGTTTTTT | CASSVSNWLSTGELFF
TRBJ1-5 | once | TRBD1 | TRBV7-9 | TGTGCCAGCAGCATACCCGGACAGGGACAGCCCCAGCATTTT | CASSIPGQGQPQHF
TRBJ2-1 | . | . | TRBV5-4 | TGTGCCAGCAGCTCTACTAGATACAATGAGCAGTTCTTC | CASSSTRYNEQFF
TRBJ2-3 | few | . | TRBV6-1 | TGTGCCAGCAGTGAATTGGGACGGCCGTCCGATACGCAGTATTTT | CASSELGRPSDTQYF
TRBJ2-3 | . | . | TRBV3-1/TRBV3-2 | TGTGCCAGCAGCCAACATGGGGCTGGGACAGATACGCAGTATTTT | CASSQHGAGTDTQYF
TRBJ2-1 | . | TRBD2 | TRBV7-9 | TGTGCCAGCAGTATAGCGGGGGGGCGGATTGTGCATGAGCAGTTCTTC | CASSIAGGRIVHEQFF
TRBJ1-6 | . | TRBD1 | TRBV18 | TGTGCCAGCTCACCACCCCAGGGGGATGGTTCACCCCTCCACTTT | CASSPPQGDGSPLHF
TRBJ2-3 | . | TRBD2 | TRBV7-2 | TGTGCCAGCAGCCCCCGGACTAGCTCAGATACGCAGTATTTT | CASSPRTSSDTQYF
TRBJ1-2 | . | . | TRBV3-1/TRBV3-2 | TGTGCCAGCAGCCCGTCCCGTGCAGCGGCAGGGTGGGCCCCGGCTAACTATGGCTACACCTTC | CASSPSRAAAGWAPANYGYTF
TRBJ1-6 | . | TRBD1 | TRBV7-2 | TGTGCCAGCAGCGCGGGACAGCCCTATAATTCACCCCTCCACTTT | CASSAGQPYNSPLHF
TRBJ2-2 | . | . | TRBV6-1 | TGTGCCAGCAGTGCAGCCGGGAGTCCCACCGGGGAGCTGTTTTTT | CASSAAGSPTGELFF
TRBJ2-3 | . | TRBD2 | TRBV7-7 | TGTGCTAGCAGCTTAGCGGGGCTCACAGATACGCAGTATTTT | CASSLAGLTDTQYF
TRBJ1-3 | . | . | TRBV20-1 | TGCAGTGCTAGTCCCCATACGGTCCCCAGCTCTGGAAACACCATATATTTT | CSASPHTVPSSGNTIYF
TRBJ2-1 | . | TRBD1 | TRBV7-3 | TGTGCCAGCAGCTCCCGACAGGGGGCTACCAATGAGCAGTTCTTC | CASSSRQGATNEQFF
TRBJ1-2 | . | . | TRBV6-5 | TGTGCCAGCAGCAGTGGGTATGGCTACACCTTC | CASSSGYGYTF
TRBJ1-4 | . | . | TRBV30 | TGTGCCTGGAGCGGGGGGGTCGATGAAAAACTGTTTTTT | CAWSGGVDEKLFF
TRBJ1-6 | . | . | TRBV5-1 | TGCGCCAGCAGCTTGAGGGGGAGCTCCTATAATTCACCCCTCCACTTT | CASSLRGSSYNSPLHF
TRBJ2-7 | . | TRBD1 | TRBV6-6 | TGTGCCAGCAGCCGGGACAGTCGAGGCTCCTACGAGCAGTACTTC | CASSRDSRGSYEQYF
TRBJ2-2 | . | TRBD2 | TRBV11-3 | TGTGCCAGCACGGTCGACACCTCACTAGCGGGAGTTCGTCCGGGGGAGCTGTTTTTT | CASTVDTSLAGVRPGELFF
TRBJ1-2 | once | . | TRBV10-3 | TGTGCCATCAGTGATATGGCCGGGATCCTCTATGGCTACACCTTC | CAISDMAGILYGYTF
TRBJ2-3 | . | . | TRBV7-2 | TGTGCCAGCAGCTTATCGGCTAGCTCGAGCACAGATACGCAGTATTTT | CASSLSASSSTDTQYF
TRBJ1-2 | . | . | TRBV6-1 | TGTGCCAGCAGTGACAGGCTCTATGGCTACACCTTC | CASSDRLYGYTF
TRBJ1-5 | once | TRBD1 | TRBV19 | TGTGCCAGCGGACAGGGGACTGCCGCGGGCGCCCAGCATTTT | CASGQGTAAGAQHF
TRBJ1-1 | . | . | TRBV6-2/TRBV6-3 | TGTGCCAGCAGCGCCGGGGGGTATACTGAAGCTTTCTTT | CASSAGGYTEAFF
TRBJ2-7 | . | . | TRBV19 | TGTGCCAGTAGTATAGGGAGTGGGTACGTATCCTACGAGCAGTACTTC | CASSIGSGYVSYEQYF
TRBJ2-5 | . | TRBD2 | TRBV5-4 | TGTGCCAGCAGCGCGCCCCTAGCGGGGGGTTGGGAGACCCAGTACTTC | CASSAPLAGGWETQYF
TRBJ1-1 | few | TRBD1 | TRBV7-9 | TGTGCCAGCAGCTCCCCGGTCCAGGGGGCGTTGTCTACTGAAGCTTTCTTT | CASSSPVQGALSTEAFF
TRBJ2-3 | . | . | TRBV19 | TGTGCCAGTAGTAGTCAGGGGACCACAGATACGCAGTATTTT | CASSSQGTTDTQYF
TRBJ2-1 | . | . | TRBV3-1/TRBV3-2 | TGTGCCAGCAGCCAACCCGGGCGGGGCCCCCATGAGCAGTTCTTC | CASSQPGRGPHEQFF
TRBJ2-5 | . | . | TRBV18 | TGTGCCAGCTCAAGGGTTCACCAAGAGACCCAGTACTTC | CASSRVHQETQYF
TRBJ2-1 | . | . | TRBV30 | TGTGCCTGGAGTAAAGGGACACCGAACAATGAGCAGTTCTTC | CAWSKGTPNNEQFF
TRBJ1-1 | few | TRBD1 | TRBV19 | TGTGCCAGTAGTTCCAGGGGGCAGGACGGTGAAGCTTTCTTT | CASSSRGQDGEAFF
TRBJ2-5 | . | . | TRBV19 | TGTGCCAGTACCCCCGCAGGGCAAGAGACCCAGTACTTC | CASTPAGQETQYF
TRBJ1-5 | once | . | TRBV7-9 | TGTGCCAGCAGCTTAGGACGGCCTAGGGCCAATCAGCCCCAGCATTTT | CASSLGRPRANQPQHF